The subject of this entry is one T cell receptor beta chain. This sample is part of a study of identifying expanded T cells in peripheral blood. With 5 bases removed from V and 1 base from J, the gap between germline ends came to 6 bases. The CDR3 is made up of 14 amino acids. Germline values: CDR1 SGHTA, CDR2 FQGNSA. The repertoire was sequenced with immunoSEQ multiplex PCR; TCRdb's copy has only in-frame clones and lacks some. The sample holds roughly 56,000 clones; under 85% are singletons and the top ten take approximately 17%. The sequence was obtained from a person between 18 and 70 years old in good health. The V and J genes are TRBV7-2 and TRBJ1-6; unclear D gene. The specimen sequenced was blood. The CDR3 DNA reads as TGTGCCAGCAGCGAGCTGTCCTATAATTCACCCCTCCACTTT. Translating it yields CASSELSYNSPLHF.